Sequencing of this T cell receptor beta chain was carried out in a study of T cells after yellow fever vaccination. Whole-study findings and limits: Overlap between CD4 and CD8 compartments was detected for a small share of clonotypes. Detected again after the booster were most primary-vaccination clones, at 96% CD4 and about 90% CD8.

Of note for this clonotype: No antigen is known for it.

V lost 6 bases to trimming and J lost 5 bases, with 9 bases between them. This CDR3 has 12 amino acids. CDR1 and CDR2 from the germline V gene are SGHDN and FVKESK. TCRdb passed the 5' RACE reads through MiXCR, listing each CDR3 protein once. The sample includes some 400,000 distinct CDR3 sequences, under 20% of them seen just once. This clonotype was sampled from a young man who received the YFV17D yellow fever vaccine. The chain uses TRBV14 and TRBJ2-3; D is unresolved. Sequencing was performed on PBMCs, taken before the yellow fever booster vaccination. CDR3 sequence reads: CASRSWGDTQYF. The CDR3 nucleotides are TGTGCCAGCAGGTCGTGGGGAGATACGCAGTATTTT.